The clone carrying this T cell receptor beta chain appeared many times. CDR3 length equals 16 residues. V lost 2 bases and J lost 7, with 20 bases in between. Time point here: persistent/refractory GD, antithyroid drugs over 5 years with positive TRAb. RNA isolated from PBMCs was used to make the TCR library. The sample originates from a study of regulatory T cells in long-lasting Graves disease. The authors built TCR beta libraries using iRepertoire HTBI primers and Arm-PCR of CDR3 regions. In the original analysis: In the combined samples, some 59 TRBV and more than twelve TRBJ segments were identified. Each CDR3 protein gets one entry after TCRdb re-called the multiplex PCR reads with MiXCR. It is TCRdb's table, rather than the study itself, that gives the V and J calls and clone size. Of fewer than 450,000 distinct CDR3 sequences listed, 20% to 30% are singletons.

The rearrangement uses TRBV12-3 or TRBV12-4 and TRBJ1-2; unclear D gene. The origin of this receptor is a female donor with Graves disease. The specimen was peripheral blood mononuclear cells (PBMCs), collected when the disease was refractory, from a patient treated with antithyroid drugs. For the CDR3, the DNA is TGTGCCAGCAGTTTACGGCCCCGGGGATTGAGAGGTGGCTACACCTTC. Protein product: CASSLRPRGLRGGYTF.